What follows is one T cell receptor beta chain and its context. What it binds is unknown. Sequencing was at deep level. TCRdb's table, derived via immunoSEQ multiplex PCR, lists solely in-frame clones and lacks some. This repertoire shows some 200,000 clones, around 93% found once; its top ten account for 0.067%. These data are taken from a study of shared clonotypes between healthy human individuals. Donors, without exception, were Caucasian adults residing in Nashville, Tennessee. General observations from the study: Non-shared clonotypes had lower generation probabilities than those shared by all four donors.

The CDR3 has 17 residues. V lost 1 base and J lost 3; bases outside the gene matches: 10. The germline CDR1 and CDR2 sequences are SGHRS and YFSETQ. The chain recombines TRBV5-1 with TRBJ2-3; 8 bases line up with TRBD2. Material for sequencing was naive CD4+ T cells sorted from blood. Subset denoted: CD45RA+ positively selected. This TCR derives from a woman aged 30 to 39 in good health. CDR3 DNA sequence: TGCGCCAGCAGCTTGCAGGGCAGACGGGAGGGGACAGATACGCAGTATTTT. It is translated as CASSLQGRREGTDTQYF.